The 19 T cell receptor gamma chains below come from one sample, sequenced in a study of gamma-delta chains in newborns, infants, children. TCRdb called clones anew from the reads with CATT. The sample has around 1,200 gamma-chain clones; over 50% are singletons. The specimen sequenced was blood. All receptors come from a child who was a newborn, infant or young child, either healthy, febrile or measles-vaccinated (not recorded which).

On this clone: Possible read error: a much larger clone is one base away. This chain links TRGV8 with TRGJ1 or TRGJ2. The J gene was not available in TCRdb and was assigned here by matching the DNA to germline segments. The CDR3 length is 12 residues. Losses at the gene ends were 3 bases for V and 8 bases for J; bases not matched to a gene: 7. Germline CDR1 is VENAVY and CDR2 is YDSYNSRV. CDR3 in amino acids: CATWDGDHKKLF. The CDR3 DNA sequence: TGTGCCACCTGGGATGGCGATCATAAGAAACTCTTT.

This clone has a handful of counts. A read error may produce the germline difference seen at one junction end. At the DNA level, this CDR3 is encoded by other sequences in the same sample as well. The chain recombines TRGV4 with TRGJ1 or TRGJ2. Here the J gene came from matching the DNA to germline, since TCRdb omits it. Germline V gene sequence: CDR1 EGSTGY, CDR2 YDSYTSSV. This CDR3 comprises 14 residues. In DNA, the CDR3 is TGTGCTACCTGGGATGGGCGCTTTTATTATAAGAAACTCTTT. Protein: CATWDGRFYYKKLF.

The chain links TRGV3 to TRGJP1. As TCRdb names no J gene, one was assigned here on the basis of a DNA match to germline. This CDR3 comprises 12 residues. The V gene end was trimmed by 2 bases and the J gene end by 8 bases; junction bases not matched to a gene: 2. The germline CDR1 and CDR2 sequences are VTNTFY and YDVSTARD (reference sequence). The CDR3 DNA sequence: TGTGCCACCTGGGACACCGGTTGGTTCAAGATATTT. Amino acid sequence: CATWDTGWFKIF.

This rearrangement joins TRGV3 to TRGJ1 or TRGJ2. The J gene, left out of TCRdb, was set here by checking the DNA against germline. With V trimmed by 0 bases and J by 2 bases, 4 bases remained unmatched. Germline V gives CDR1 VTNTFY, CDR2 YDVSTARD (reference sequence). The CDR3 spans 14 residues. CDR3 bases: TGTGCCACCTGGGACAGGTTTTATTATTATAAGAAACTCTTT. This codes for CATWDRFYYYKKLF.

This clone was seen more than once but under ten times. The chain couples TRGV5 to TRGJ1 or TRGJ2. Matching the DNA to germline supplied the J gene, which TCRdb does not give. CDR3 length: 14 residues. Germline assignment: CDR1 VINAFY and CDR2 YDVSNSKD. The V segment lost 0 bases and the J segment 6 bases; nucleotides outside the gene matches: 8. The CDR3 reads CATWDRPEFYKKLF. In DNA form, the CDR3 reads TGTGCCACCTGGGACAGGCCGGAATTTTATAAGAAACTCTTT.

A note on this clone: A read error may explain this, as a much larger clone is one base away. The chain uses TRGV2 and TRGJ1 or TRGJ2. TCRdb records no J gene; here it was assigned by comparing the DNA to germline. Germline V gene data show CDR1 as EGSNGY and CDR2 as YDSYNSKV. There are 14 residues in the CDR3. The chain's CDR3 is CAAWDGKGYYKKLF. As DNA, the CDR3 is TGTGCCGCCTGGGACGGGAAGGGTTATTATAAGAAACTCTTT.

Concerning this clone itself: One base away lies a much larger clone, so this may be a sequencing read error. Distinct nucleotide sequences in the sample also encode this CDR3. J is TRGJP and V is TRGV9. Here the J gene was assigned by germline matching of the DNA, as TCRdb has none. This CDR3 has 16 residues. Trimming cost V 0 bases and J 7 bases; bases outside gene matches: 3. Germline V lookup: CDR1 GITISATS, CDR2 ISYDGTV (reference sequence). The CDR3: CALWEVQELGKKIKVF. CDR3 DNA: TGTGCCTTGTGGGAGGTGCAGGAGTTGGGCAAAAAAATCAAGGTATTT.

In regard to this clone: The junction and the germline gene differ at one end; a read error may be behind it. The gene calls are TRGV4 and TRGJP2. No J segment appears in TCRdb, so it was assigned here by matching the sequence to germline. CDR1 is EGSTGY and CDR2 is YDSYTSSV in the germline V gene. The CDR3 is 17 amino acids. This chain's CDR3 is CATREGTLNPGDWIKTF. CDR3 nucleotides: TGTGCCACCCGGGAGGGGACCCTTAATCCGGGTGATTGGATCAAGACGTTT.

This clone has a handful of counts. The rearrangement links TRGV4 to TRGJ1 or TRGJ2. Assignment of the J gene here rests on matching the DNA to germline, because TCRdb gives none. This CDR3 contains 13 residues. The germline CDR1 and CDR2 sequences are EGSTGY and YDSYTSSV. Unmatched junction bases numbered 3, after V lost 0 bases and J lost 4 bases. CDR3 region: CATWDGGYYKKLF. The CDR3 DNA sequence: TGTGCCACCTGGGATGGGGGATATTATAAGAAACTCTTT.

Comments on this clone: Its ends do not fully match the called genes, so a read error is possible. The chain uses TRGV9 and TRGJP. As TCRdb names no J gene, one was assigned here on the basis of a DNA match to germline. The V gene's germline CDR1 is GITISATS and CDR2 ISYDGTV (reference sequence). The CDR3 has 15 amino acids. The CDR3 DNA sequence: TGCGCCTTGTGGGAGCAAGAGTTGGGCAAAAAAATCAAGGTATTT. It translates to CALWEQELGKKIKVF.

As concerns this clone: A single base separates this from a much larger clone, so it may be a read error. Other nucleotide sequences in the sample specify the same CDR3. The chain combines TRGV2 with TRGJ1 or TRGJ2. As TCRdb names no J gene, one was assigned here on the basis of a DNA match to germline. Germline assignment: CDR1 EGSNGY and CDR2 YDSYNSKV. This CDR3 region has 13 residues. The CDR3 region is CATWDGTIDKKLF. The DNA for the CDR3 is TGTGCGACCTGGGACGGGACCATTGACAAGAAACTCTTT.

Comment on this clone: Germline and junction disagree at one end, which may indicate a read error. The CDR3 DNA reads TGTGCCTCCTGGGACAGGCGCCTTTATTATAAGAAACTCTTT. It translates to CASWDRRLYYKKLF. The chain joins TRGV3 to TRGJ1 or TRGJ2. TCRdb gives no J gene; it was assigned here by matching the DNA to germline. The CDR3 is made up of 14 amino acids. Germline values: CDR1 VTNTFY, CDR2 YDVSTARD (reference sequence).

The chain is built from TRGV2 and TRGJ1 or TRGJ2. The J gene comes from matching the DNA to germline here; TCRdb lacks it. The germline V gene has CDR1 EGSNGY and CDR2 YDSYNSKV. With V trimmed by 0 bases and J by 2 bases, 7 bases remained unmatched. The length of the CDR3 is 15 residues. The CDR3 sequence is CATWDGAGDYYKKLF. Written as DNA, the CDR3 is TGTGCCACCTGGGACGGGGCGGGGGATTATTATAAGAAACTCTTT.

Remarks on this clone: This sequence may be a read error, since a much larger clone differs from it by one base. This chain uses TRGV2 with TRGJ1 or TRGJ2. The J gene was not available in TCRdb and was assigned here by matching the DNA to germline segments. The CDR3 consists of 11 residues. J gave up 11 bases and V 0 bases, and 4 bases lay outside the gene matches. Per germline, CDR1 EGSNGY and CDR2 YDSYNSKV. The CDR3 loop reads CATWDGHQKLF. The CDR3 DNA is TGTGCCACCTGGGACGGGCATCAGAAACTCTTT.

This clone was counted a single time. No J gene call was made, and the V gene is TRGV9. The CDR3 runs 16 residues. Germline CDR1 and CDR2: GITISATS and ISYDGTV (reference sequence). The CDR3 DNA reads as TGTGCCTTGTGGGACCAGTTCGACTGGAATTATTATAAGAAACTATTT. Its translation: CALWDQFDWNYYKKLF.

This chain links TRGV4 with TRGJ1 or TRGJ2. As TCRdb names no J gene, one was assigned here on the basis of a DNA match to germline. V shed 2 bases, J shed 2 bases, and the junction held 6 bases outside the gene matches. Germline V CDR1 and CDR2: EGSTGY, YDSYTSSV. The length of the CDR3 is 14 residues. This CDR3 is CATWDVADYYKKLF. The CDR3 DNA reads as TGTGCCACCTGGGATGTCGCGGATTATTATAAGAAACTCTTT.

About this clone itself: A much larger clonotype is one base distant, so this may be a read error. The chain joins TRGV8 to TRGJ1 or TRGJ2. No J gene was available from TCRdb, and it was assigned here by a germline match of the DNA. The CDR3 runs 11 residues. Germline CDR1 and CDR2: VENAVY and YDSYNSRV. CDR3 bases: TGTGCCACCTGGGAGTATTACAAGAAACTCTTT. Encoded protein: CATWEYYKKLF.

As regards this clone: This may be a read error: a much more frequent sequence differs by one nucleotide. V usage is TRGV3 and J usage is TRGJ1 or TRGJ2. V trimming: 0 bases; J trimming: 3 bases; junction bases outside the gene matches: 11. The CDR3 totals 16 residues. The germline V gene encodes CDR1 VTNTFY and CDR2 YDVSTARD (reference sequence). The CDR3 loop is CATWDRPPNFYYKKLF. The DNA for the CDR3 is TGTGCCACCTGGGACAGGCCCCCCAACTTTTATTATAAGAAACTCTTT.

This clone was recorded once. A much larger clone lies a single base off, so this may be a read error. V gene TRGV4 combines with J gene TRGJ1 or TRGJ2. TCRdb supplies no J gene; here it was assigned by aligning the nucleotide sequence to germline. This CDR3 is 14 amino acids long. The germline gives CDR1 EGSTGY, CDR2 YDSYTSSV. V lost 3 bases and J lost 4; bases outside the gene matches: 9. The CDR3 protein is CATWDRPPYYKKLF. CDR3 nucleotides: TGTGCCACCTGGGATAGGCCTCCATATTATAAGAAACTCTTT.